This T cell receptor beta chain was identified in a study of blood T cells in healthy people across ages. Each donor's blood draw was around 9.1 milliliters of peripheral blood. Per sample, no less than 5 micrograms of total RNA were extracted. The second PCR ran 7 to 11 cycles with a sample-barcoded 5' primer and J-beta primers. TCRdb recomputed calls from the 5' RACE reads with MiXCR, one row per CDR3 protein. The data contain fewer than 1.5 million distinct CDR3 sequences, around 39% of them seen just once; the ten biggest clones take up around 8%. The germline V gene has CDR1 LGHDT and CDR2 YNNKEL (reference sequence). The CDR3 runs to 14 residues.

The chain has TRBV3-1 and TRBJ2-5, with D possibly TRBD1 on 5 matching bases. The J call is in doubt because the DNA end fits TRBJ2-7 better. Sequencing was done on a sample of blood. This receptor was obtained from a woman under 30 in good health. The CDR3 DNA is TGTGCCAGCAGCCAACTAGGGGTGTCCTACGAGCAGTACTTC. It encodes CASSQLGVSYEQYF.